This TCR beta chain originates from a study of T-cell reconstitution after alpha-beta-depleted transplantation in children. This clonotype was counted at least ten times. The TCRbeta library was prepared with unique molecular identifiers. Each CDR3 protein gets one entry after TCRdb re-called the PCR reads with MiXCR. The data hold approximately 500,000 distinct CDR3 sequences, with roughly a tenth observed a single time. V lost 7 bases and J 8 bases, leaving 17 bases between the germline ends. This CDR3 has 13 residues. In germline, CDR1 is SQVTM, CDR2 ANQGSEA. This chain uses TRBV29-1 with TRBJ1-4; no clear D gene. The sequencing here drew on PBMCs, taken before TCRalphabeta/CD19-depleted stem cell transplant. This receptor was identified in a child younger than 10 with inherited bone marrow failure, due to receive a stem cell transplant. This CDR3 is CSGIGGETEKLFF. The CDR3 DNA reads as TGCAGCGGGATTGGCGGTGAAACCGAAAAACTGTTTTTT. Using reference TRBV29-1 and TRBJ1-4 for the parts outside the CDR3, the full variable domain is SAVISQKPSRDICQRGTSLTIQCQVDSQVTMMFWYRQQPGQSLTLIATANQGSEATYESGFVIDKFPISRPNLTFSTLTVSNMSPEDSSIYLCSGIGGETEKLFFGSGTQLSVL.